This TCR beta chain derives from a study of blood T cell repertoires in COVID-19. Produced via immunoSEQ multiplex PCR; TCRdb's table is partial and in-frame only. This table has a few hundred thousand clones, approximately 87% appearing once. Germline V CDR1 and CDR2: LNHNV, YYDKDF (reference sequence). J gave up 1 base and V 1 base, and 3 bases lay outside the gene matches. The CDR3 sequence is 16 residues long. This sequence joins TRBV15 and TRBJ1-5; 8 bases agree with TRBD1. The clonotype comes from a man aged 25 to 40 who had recovered from COVID-19. Sequenced sample: PBMCs or T cells enriched from blood (not recorded which). The CDR3 DNA reads as TGTGCCACCAGCAGAGCAAGACAGGGGAGCAATCAGCCCCAGCATTTT. This sequence encodes CATSRARQGSNQPQHF.